This T cell receptor beta chain was documented in a study of cytomegalovirus exposure and HLA in healthy donors. General study results and limits: It has been reported that TCR beta sequences accurately predicted the HLA-A and HLA-B alleles of most subjects. Association of a missense DCLRE1C variant with TCR beta V- and J-gene trimming was reported in a later analysis. In a later analysis, across HLA loci, associated TCR counts were highest for DRB1, lowest for HLA-C.

Primers included in the PCR were 60 Vbeta and 13 Jbeta primers. The table came from immunoSEQ multiplex PCR; TCRdb's copy has only in-frame clones and leaves some out. In all, the sample yields some 120,000 clones. Per germline, CDR1 SGHVS and CDR2 FNYEAQ. With 2 bases clipped from V and 6 bases from J, the junction kept 11 bases outside the gene matches. This CDR3 is 17 amino acids long. As concerns this clone: Its antigen is undetermined.

The gene calls are TRBV7-6 and TRBJ2-3; 10 bases are shared with TRBD2. What was sequenced was PBMCs. The sequence derives from a middle-aged man in good health and CMV-seronegative. The CDR3 DNA reads as TGTGCCAGCAGCTTAACCTTAGCGGGAGGCACAGGGGATACGCAGTATTTT. It is translated as CASSLTLAGGTGDTQYF.